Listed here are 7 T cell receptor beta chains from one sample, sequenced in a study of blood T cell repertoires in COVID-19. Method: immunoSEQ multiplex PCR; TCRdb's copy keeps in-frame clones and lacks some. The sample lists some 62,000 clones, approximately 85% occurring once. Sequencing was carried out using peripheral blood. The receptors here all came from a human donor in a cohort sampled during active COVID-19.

CDR3 bases: TGTGCCAGCAGTGTAGACAGGGGCGCATATGGCTACACCTTC. Protein: CASSVDRGAYGYTF. V and J are TRBV5-4 and TRBJ1-2; 8 nucleotides line up with TRBD1. CDR1 is SGHNT, CDR2 YYREEE, per germline (reference sequence). The CDR3 has 14 amino acids. With 5 bases clipped from V and 5 bases from J, the junction kept 8 bases outside the gene matches.

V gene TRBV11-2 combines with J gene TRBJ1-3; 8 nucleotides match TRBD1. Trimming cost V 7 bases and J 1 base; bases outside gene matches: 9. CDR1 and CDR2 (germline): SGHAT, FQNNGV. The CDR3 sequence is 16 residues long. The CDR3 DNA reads TGTGCCAGCACCATAGGGCAGGGGGCGTCTGGAAACACCATATATTTT. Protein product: CASTIGQGASGNTIYF.

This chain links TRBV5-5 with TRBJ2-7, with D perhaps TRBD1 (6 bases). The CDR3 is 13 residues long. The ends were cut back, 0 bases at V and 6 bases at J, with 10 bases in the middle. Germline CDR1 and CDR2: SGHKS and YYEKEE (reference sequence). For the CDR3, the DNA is TGTGCCAGCAGCTTGGCCCTGACAGGCGAGCAGTACTTC. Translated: CASSLALTGEQYF.

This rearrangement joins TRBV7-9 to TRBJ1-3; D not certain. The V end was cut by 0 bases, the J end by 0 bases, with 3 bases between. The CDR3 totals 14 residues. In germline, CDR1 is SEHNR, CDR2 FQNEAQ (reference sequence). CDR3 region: CASSLAASGNTIYF. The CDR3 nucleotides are TGTGCCAGCAGCTTAGCAGCCTCTGGAAACACCATATATTTT.

CDR3: CASSEQGSLRTGELFF. The CDR3 DNA is TGTGCCAGCAGTGAACAGGGGAGTTTACGCACCGGGGAGCTGTTTTTT. The chain uses TRBV6-1 and TRBJ2-2, with D possibly being TRBD1 (6 bases). V shed 2 bases and J shed 4 bases, with 14 bases lying between them. The CDR3 spans 16 residues. Germline CDR1 MNHNS, CDR2 SASEGT.

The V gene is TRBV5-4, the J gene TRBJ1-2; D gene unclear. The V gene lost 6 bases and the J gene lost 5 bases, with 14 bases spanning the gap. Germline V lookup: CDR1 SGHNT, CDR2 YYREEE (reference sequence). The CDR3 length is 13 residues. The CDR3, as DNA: TGTGCCAGCACGGTATCTATCGGGTATGGCTACACCTTC. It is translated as CASTVSIGYGYTF.

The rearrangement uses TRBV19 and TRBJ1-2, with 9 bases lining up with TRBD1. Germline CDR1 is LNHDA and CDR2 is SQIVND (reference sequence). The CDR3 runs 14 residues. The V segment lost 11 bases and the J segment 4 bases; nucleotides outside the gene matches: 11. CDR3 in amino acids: CAGHTGTGRYGYTF. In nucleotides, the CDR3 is TGTGCCGGCCACACCGGGACAGGGCGCTATGGCTACACCTTC.